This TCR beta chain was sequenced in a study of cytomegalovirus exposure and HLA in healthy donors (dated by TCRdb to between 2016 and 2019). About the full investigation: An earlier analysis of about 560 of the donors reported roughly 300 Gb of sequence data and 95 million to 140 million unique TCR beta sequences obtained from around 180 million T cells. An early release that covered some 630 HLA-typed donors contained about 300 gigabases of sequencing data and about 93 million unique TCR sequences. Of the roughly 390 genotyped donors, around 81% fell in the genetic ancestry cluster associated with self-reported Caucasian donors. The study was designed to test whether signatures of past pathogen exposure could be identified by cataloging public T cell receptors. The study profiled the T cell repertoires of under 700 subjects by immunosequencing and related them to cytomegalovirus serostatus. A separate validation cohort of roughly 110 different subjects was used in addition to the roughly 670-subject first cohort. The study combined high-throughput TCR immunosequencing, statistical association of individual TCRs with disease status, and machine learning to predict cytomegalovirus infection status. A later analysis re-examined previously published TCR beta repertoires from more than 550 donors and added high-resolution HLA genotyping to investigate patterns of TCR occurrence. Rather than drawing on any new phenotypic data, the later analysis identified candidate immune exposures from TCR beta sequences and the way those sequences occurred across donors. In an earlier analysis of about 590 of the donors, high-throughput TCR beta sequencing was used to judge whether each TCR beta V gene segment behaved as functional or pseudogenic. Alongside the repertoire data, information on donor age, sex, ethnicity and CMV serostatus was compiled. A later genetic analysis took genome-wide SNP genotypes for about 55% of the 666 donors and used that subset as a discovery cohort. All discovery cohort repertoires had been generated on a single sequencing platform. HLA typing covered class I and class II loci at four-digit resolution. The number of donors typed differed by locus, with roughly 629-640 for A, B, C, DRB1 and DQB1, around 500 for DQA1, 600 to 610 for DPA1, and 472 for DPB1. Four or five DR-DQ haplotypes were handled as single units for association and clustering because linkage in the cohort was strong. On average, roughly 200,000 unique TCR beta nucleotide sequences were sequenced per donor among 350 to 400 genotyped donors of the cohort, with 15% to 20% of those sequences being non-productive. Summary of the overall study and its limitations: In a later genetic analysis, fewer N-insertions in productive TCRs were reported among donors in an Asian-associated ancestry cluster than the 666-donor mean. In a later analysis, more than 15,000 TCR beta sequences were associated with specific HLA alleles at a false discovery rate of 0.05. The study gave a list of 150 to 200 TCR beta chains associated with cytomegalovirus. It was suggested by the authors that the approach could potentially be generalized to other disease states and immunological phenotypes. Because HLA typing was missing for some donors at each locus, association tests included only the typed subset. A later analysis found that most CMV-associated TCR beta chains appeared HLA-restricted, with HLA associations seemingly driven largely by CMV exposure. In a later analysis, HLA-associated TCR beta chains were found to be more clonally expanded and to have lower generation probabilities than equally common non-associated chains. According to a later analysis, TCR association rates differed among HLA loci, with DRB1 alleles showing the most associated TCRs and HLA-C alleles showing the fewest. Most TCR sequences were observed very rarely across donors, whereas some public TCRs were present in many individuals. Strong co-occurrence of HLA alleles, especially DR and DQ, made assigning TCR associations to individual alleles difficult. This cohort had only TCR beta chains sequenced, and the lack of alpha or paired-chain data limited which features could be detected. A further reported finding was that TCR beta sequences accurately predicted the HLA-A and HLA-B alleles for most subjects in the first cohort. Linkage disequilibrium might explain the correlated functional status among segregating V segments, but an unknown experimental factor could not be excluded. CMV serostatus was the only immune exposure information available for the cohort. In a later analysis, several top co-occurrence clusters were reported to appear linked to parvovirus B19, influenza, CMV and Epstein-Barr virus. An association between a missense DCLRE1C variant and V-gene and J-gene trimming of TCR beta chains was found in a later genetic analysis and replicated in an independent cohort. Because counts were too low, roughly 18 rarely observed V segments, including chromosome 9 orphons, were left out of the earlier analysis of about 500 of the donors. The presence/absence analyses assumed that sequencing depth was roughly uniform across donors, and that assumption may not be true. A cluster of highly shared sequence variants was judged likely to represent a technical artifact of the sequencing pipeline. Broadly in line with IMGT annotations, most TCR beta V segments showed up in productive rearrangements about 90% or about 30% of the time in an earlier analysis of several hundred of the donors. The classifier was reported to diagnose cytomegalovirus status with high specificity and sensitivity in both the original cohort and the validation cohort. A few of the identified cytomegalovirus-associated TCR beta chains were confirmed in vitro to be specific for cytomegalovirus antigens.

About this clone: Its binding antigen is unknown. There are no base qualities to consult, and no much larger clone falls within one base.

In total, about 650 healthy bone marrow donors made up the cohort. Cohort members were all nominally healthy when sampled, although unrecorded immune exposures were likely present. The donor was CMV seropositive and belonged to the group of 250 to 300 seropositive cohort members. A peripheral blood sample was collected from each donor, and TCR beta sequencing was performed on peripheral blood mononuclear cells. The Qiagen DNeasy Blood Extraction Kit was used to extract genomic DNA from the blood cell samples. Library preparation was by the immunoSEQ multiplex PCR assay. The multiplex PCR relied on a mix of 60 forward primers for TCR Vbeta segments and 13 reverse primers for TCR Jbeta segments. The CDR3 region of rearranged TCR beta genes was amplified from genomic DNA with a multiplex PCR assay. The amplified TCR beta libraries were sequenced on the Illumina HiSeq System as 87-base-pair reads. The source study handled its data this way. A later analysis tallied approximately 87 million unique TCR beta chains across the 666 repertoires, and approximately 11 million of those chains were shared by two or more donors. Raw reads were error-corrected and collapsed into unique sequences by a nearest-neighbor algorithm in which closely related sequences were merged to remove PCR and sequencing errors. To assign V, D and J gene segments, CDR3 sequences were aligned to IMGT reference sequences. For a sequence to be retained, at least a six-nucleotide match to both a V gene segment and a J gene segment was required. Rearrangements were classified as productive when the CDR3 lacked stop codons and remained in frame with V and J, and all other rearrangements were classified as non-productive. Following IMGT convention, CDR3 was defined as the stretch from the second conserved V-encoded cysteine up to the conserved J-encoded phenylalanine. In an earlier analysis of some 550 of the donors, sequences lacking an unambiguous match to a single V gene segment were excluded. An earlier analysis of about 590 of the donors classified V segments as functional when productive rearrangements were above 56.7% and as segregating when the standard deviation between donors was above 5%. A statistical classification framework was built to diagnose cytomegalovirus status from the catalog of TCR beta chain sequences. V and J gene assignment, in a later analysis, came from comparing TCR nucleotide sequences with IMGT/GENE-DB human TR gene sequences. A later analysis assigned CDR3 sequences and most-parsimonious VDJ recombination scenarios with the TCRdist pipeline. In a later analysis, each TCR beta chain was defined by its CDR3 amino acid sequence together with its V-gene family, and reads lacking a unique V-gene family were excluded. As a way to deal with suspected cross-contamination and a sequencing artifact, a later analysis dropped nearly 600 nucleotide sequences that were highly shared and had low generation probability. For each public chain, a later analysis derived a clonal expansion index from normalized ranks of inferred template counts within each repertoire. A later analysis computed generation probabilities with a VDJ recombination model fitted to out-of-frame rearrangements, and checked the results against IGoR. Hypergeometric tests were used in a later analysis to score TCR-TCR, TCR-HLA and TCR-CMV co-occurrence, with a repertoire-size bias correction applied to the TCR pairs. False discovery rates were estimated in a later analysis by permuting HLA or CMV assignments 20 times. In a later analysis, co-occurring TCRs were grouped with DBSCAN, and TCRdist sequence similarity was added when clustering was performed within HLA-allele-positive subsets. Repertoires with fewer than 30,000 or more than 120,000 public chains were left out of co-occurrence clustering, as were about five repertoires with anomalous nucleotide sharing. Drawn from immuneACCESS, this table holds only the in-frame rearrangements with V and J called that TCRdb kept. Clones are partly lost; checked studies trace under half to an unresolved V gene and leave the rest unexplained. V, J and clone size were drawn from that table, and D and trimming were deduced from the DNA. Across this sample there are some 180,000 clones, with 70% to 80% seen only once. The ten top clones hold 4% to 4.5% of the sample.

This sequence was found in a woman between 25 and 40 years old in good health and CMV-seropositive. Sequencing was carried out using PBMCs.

CDR3 region: CASSVFSRDSFYEQYF. In nucleotide form, the sequence is TGTGCCAGCAGCGTATTTTCAAGGGACAGCTTCTACGAGCAGTACTTC. This sequence uses TRBV9 and TRBJ2-7, and 7 junctional nucleotides match TRBD1. At the junction V is shortened by 1 base and J by 3 bases; bases outside the gene matches: 10. From its cysteine to its phenylalanine, the CDR3 spans 16 amino acids. The entry retains the CDR3 DNA only, 48 bases that are in frame from base 1. Per the germline V gene, SGDLS is the CDR1 and YYNGEE is the CDR2.